Listed below are T cell receptor beta chains from one sample, sequenced in a study of response to subunit inactivated influenza vaccine. TCRdb fed the RT-PCR reads into MiXCR, producing one record per CDR3 protein. The sample shows more than 200,000 distinct CDR3 sequences, 9% to 15% of them seen only once. The sequencing here drew on non-naive T cells sorted from PBMCs, taken around 14 days before vaccination. These receptor sequences come from a man aged 50 to 60 who received an inactivated influenza vaccine. Both conserved end residues are part of each CDR3. The D gene is left open where the match is weak. The size entry is marked missing in some rows and otherwise reads once, few, many or a size class.

v_call	j_call	clone_size	d_call	cdr3_aa	cdr3_nt
TRBV30	TRBJ2-5	few	TRBD2	CAWSILAGGGETQYF	TGTGCCTGGAGTATTCTGGCGGGGGGAGGAGAGACCCAGTACTTC
TRBV5-1	TRBJ2-7	few	TRBD2	CASSLEPSGGLFKQYF	TGCGCCAGCAGCTTGGAGCCCAGTGGGGGACTATTTAAGCAGTACTTC
TRBV12-3/TRBV12-4	TRBJ2-7	.	.	CASSFQRKTYEQYF	TGTGCCAGCAGTTTCCAGCGGAAAACCTACGAGCAGTACTTC
TRBV2	TRBJ1-5	few	.	CASSEAAGSNQPQHF	TGTGCCAGCAGTGAAGCGGCGGGTAGCAATCAGCCCCAGCATTTT
TRBV2	TRBJ2-5	.	.	CASTRGARETQYF	TGTGCCAGCACAAGGGGGGCTCGGGAGACCCAGTACTTC
TRBV5-4	TRBJ1-4	.	TRBD1	CASSLVWGQGLSSNEKLFF	TGTGCCAGCAGCTTGGTCTGGGGACAGGGGCTCTCGTCTAATGAAAAACTGTTTTTT
TRBV4-1	TRBJ2-1	few	TRBD2	CASSFRLASYNEQFF	TGCGCCAGCAGCTTTCGACTAGCCTCCTACAATGAGCAGTTCTTC
TRBV6-2/TRBV6-3	TRBJ2-7	few	TRBD2	CASRTSGISYEQYF	TGTGCCAGCAGGACTAGCGGGATATCTTACGAGCAGTACTTC
TRBV7-3	TRBJ2-2	few	.	CASSSETGSTGELFF	TGTGCCAGCAGCTCGGAAACAGGGTCCACCGGGGAGCTGTTTTTT
TRBV12-3/TRBV12-4	TRBJ1-4	.	.	CASTQGLTNEKLFF	TGTGCCAGCACCCAGGGGTTAACTAATGAAAAACTGTTTTTT
TRBV12-3/TRBV12-4	TRBJ2-2	.	TRBD2	CASSMTSGYTGELFF	TGTGCCAGCAGTATGACTAGCGGATACACCGGGGAGCTGTTTTTT
TRBV5-1	TRBJ2-7	few	TRBD2	CASSPSGSGSYEQYF	TGCGCCAGCAGCCCATCTGGGAGCGGGAGTTACGAGCAGTACTTC
TRBV5-1	TRBJ2-5	few	.	CASSFRVGETQYF	TGCGCCAGCAGCTTCAGGGTCGGGGAGACCCAGTACTTC
TRBV6-2/TRBV6-3	TRBJ1-6	few	.	CASSYRRSALADSPLHF	TGTGCCAGCAGTTACCGCCGGTCAGCGCTGGCCGATTCACCCCTCCACTTT
TRBV29-1	TRBJ2-1	many	.	CSVARWDLGNEQFF	TGCAGCGTTGCCAGGTGGGACCTAGGCAATGAGCAGTTCTTC
TRBV12-3/TRBV12-4	TRBJ2-4	many	TRBD1	CASSSGGGPNLVGNIQYF	TGTGCCAGCAGTTCAGGGGGCGGGCCGAACCTAGTGGGAAACATTCAGTACTTC
TRBV28	TRBJ1-6	few	TRBD1	CASSPPGQGANYYNSPLHF	TGTGCCAGCAGTCCCCCGGGACAGGGGGCTAACTACTATAATTCACCCCTCCACTTT
TRBV7-2	TRBJ2-5	many	TRBD1	CASSRQGPVVETQYF	TGTGCCAGCAGCCGACAGGGTCCGGTAGTAGAGACCCAGTACTTC
TRBV28	TRBJ1-6	many	.	CASSSWDSPLHF	TGTGCCAGCAGTTCGTGGGATTCACCCCTCCACTTT
TRBV12-3/TRBV12-4	TRBJ2-2	many	TRBD2	CASSPTGRHTGELFF	TGTGCCAGCAGTCCGACCGGGAGGCACACCGGGGAGCTGTTTTTT
TRBV4-2	TRBJ1-3	.	.	CASSQAGAQGNTIYF	TGTGCCAGCAGCCAAGCGGGGGCGCAAGGAAACACCATATATTTT
TRBV6-2/TRBV6-3	TRBJ2-1	few	.	CASRRQGRLIRDEQFF	TGTGCCAGCAGGAGACAAGGACGACTAATTCGGGATGAGCAGTTCTTC
TRBV5-1	TRBJ1-3	few	.	CASSLGSGTSSGNTIYF	TGCGCCAGCAGCTTGGGGTCGGGGACAAGCTCTGGAAACACCATATATTTT
TRBV7-2	TRBJ2-1	few	TRBD2	CASSYGGASEQFF	TGTGCCAGCAGCTACGGGGGGGCCAGCGAGCAGTTCTTC
TRBV6-2/TRBV6-3	TRBJ1-1	.	.	CASSSDPIPEAFF	TGTGCCAGCAGTTCTGACCCTATTCCGGAAGCTTTCTTT
TRBV12-3/TRBV12-4	TRBJ1-6	many	.	CASSFKSGNSPLHF	TGTGCCAGCAGTTTTAAAAGTGGGAATTCACCCCTCCACTTT
TRBV18	TRBJ2-1	few	TRBD2	CASSPKLAGGPKGEQFF	TGTGCCAGCTCACCCAAACTAGCGGGAGGGCCAAAGGGTGAGCAGTTCTTC